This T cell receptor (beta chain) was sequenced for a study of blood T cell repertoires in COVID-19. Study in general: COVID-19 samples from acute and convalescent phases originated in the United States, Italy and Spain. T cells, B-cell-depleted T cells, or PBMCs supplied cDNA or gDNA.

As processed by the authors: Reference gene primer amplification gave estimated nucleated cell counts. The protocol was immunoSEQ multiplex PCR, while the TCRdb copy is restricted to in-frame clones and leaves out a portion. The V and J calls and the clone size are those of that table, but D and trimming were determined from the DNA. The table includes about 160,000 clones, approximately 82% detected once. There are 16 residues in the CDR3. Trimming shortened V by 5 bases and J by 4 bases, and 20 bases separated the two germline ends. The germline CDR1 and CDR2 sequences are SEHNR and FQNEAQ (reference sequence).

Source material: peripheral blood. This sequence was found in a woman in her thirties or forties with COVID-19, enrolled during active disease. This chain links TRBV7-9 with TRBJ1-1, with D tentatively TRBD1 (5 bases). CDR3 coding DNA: TGTGCCAGCAGCATCCCCTCCAGGGATACGGGCACTGAAGCTTTCTTT. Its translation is CASSIPSRDTGTEAFF.